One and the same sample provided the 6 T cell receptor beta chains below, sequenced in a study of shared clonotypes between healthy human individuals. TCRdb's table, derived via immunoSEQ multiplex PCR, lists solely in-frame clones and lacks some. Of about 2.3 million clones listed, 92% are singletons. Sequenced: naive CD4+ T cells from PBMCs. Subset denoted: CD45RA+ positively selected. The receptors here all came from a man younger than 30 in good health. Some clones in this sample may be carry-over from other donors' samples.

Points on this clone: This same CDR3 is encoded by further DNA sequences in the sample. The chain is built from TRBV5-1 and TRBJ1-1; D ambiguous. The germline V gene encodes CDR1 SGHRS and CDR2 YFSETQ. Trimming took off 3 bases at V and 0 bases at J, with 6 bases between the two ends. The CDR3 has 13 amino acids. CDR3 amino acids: CASSSELNTEAFF. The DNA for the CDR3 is TGCGCCAGCAGCTCTGAACTGAACACTGAAGCTTTCTTT.

CDR3 loop: CASSRLQGAYEQYF. CDR3 coding DNA: TGCGCCAGCAGCCGCCTCCAGGGGGCGTACGAGCAGTACTTC. The genes are TRBV4-1 and TRBJ2-7, with 8 bases that match TRBD1. The CDR3 loop spans 14 amino acids. Trimming cost V 4 bases and J 4 bases; bases outside gene matches: 6. Looked up from germline, CDR1 is MGHRA and CDR2 is YSYEKL.

The CDR3 loop reads CASSLGPPGLAGVQETQYF. CDR3 in DNA: TGTGCCAGCAGCTTAGGGCCCCCCGGACTAGCGGGTGTCCAAGAGACCCAGTACTTC. The genes are TRBV7-2 and TRBJ2-5, with 11 positions matching TRBD2. Germline V gives CDR1 SGHTA, CDR2 FQGNSA. The ends lost 1 base at V and 1 base at J; junction bases unmatched: 11. CDR3 length: 19 residues.

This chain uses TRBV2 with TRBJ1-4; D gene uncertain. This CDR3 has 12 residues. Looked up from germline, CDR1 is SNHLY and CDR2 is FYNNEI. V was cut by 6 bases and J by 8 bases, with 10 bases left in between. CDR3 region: CASRASTEKLFF. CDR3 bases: TGTGCCAGCAGAGCTTCTACGGAAAAACTGTTTTTT.

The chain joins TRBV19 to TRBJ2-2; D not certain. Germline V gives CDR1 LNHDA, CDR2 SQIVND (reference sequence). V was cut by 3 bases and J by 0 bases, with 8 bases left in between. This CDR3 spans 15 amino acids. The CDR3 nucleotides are TGTGCCAGTAGTATTTGGCCAGCGAACACCGGGGAGCTGTTTTTT. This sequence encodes CASSIWPANTGELFF.

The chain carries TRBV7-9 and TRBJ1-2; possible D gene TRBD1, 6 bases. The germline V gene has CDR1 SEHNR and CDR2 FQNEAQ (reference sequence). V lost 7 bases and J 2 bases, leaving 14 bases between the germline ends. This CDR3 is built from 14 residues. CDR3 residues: CASTSGTQNYGYTF. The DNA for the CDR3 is TGTGCCAGCACAAGCGGGACACAGAACTATGGCTACACCTTC.